This T cell receptor (beta chain) was captured by sequencing in a study of STAT5B mutations in CD4+ large granular lymphocyte leukemia. V trimming: 7 bases; J trimming: 5 bases; junction bases outside the gene matches: 13. Germline V gene data show CDR1 as ENHRY and CDR2 as SYGVKD. The CDR3 is made up of 15 amino acids. Repertoires were generated with immunoSEQ multiplex PCR, while TCRdb's copy carries only in-frame clones and drops some. This table has about 32,000 clones, around 72% appearing once. This TCR was sampled from a human donor in good health. The sequenced sample was CD4+ T cells from blood buffy coats. The chain is built from TRBV10-3 and TRBJ2-5, with TRBD1 matching 7 bases. The CDR3 reads CAITKTGIEGETQYF. The CDR3 nucleotides are TGTGCCATCACCAAGACAGGGATTGAGGGGGAGACCCAGTACTTC.